Below, 22 T cell receptor beta chains from the same sample are listed, as sequenced in a study of cytomegalovirus exposure and HLA in healthy donors (dated by TCRdb to about 2017). The method was the immunoSEQ multiplex PCR assay. For the multiplex PCR, a mixture combining 60 forward primers for TCR Vbeta segments and 13 reverse primers for TCR Jbeta segments was used. TCRdb stores this immuneACCESS table with in-frame sequences only. Part of the clones is absent; in the studies checked, under half of the shortfall reflects unresolved V genes, and no reason is known for the rest. The sample profile shows roughly 290,000 clones; about 90% of them were found once. Approximately 2% of the sample is in the top ten clones. Sequencing input: PBMCs. The receptor set was obtained from a woman between 18 and 29 years old in good health and CMV-seronegative.

The J gene is TRBJ1-1, the V gene TRBV7-2; maybe TRBD1 (5 bases). The CDR3 consists of 14 residues. Germline V gene data show CDR1 as SGHTA and CDR2 as FQGNSA. V lost 6 bases and J lost 5, with 16 bases in between. The CDR3 here is CASRSGAGKTEAFF. In DNA form, the CDR3 reads TGTGCCAGCAGAAGTGGGGCAGGGAAAACTGAAGCTTTCTTT.

The V gene is TRBV2, the J gene TRBJ1-2; 12 nucleotides align to TRBD1. With V trimmed by 5 bases and J by 3 bases, 4 bases remained unmatched. The CDR3 covers 15 residues. In germline, CDR1 is SNHLY, CDR2 FYNNEI. CDR3 bases: TGTGCCAGCAGTTCCGGGACAGGGGGCGACTATGGCTACACCTTC. It translates to CASSSGTGGDYGYTF.

V and J are TRBV4-2 and TRBJ1-5, with D perhaps TRBD1 (5 bases). The CDR3 is 14 amino acids. Germline-derived CDR1 and CDR2 are LGHNA and YNFKEQ. Trimming shortened V by 1 base and J by 4 bases, and 8 bases separated the two germline ends. Here the CDR3 reads CASSQGDSNQPQHF. In DNA form, the CDR3 reads TGTGCCAGCAGCCAAGGAGACAGTAATCAGCCCCAGCATTTT.

The genes are TRBV29-1 and TRBJ2-1, with 7 nucleotides matching TRBD2. CDR3 length: 11 amino acids. V trimming: 7 bases; J trimming: 7 bases; junction bases outside the gene matches: 4. CDR1 and CDR2 from the germline V gene are SQVTM and ANQGSEA. The CDR3 nucleotides are TGCAGCGGGGGCGGGGGAAATGAGCAGTTCTTC. Its protein product is CSGGGGNEQFF.

The genes are TRBV12-5 and TRBJ2-5, with D tentatively TRBD1 (5 bases). Germline assignment: CDR1 LGHNT and CDR2 FRNRAP. This CDR3 region has 13 residues. The ends were cut back, 5 bases at V and 0 bases at J, with 7 bases in the middle. The CDR3 DNA reads as TGTGCTAGTGGTCGCAGGGACCAAGAGACCCAGTACTTC. Amino acids: CASGRRDQETQYF.

The rearrangement joins TRBV19 to TRBJ1-6; 7 positions match TRBD1. Germline CDR1 LNHDA, CDR2 SQIVND (reference sequence). V was clipped by 5 bases and J by 11 bases; unmatched bases: 12. This CDR3 has 15 residues. The CDR3 nucleotides are TGTGCCAGTAGTCCTTCACAGGGGATGGAGGCACCCCTCCACTTT. Protein: CASSPSQGMEAPLHF.

The rearrangement joins TRBV7-8 to TRBJ1-2; TRBD1 agrees at 7 bases. V gave up 2 bases and J gave up 4 bases; unmatched junction bases: 4. Germline assignment: CDR1 SGHVS and CDR2 FQNEAQ. The CDR3 runs to 14 residues. This CDR3 is CASSLNSGGYGYTF. DNA for the CDR3: TGTGCCAGCAGCTTAAATTCAGGGGGCTATGGCTACACCTTC.

The chain combines TRBV11-2 with TRBJ2-3, with TRBD2 matching 10 bases. This CDR3 is built from 15 residues. Unmatched junction bases numbered 3, after V lost 4 bases and J lost 2 bases. Per germline, CDR1 SGHAT and CDR2 FQNNGV. This CDR3 is CASSSSGGATDTQYF. The CDR3 DNA follows: TGTGCCAGCAGCTCCAGCGGGGGGGCCACAGATACGCAGTATTTT.

This chain joins TRBV29-1 and TRBJ2-2; TRBD2 agrees at 16 bases. Per germline, CDR1 SQVTM and CDR2 ANQGSEA. The CDR3 contains 17 residues. The V and J ends lost 5 bases and 3 bases, in that order; junction bases with no gene match: 6. Written as DNA, the CDR3 is TGCAGCGTTCAGGGACTAGCGGGGGGGCGAGACACCGGGGAGCTGTTTTTT. It specifies CSVQGLAGGRDTGELFF.

This chain connects TRBV18 to TRBJ1-2; 7 positions match TRBD1. The junction had 2 bases not matched to a gene; V was cut back by 3 bases and J by 4 bases. CDR1 is KGHSH and CDR2 is LQKENI in the germline V gene. The CDR3 loop spans 13 amino acids. The CDR3 region is CASSPDRVYGYTF. DNA for the CDR3: TGTGCCAGCTCACCCGACAGGGTCTATGGCTACACCTTC.

The chain links TRBV13 to TRBJ2-5; maybe TRBD2 (5 bases). This CDR3 is 14 amino acids long. V shed 5 bases and J shed 4 bases, with 14 bases lying between them. Germline V gene data show CDR1 as PRHDT and CDR2 as FYEKMQ (reference sequence). The CDR3 DNA follows: TGTGCCAGCAGCCTACTAGGAGGTAGAGAGACCCAGTACTTC. Its protein is CASSLLGGRETQYF.

This chain links TRBV19 with TRBJ2-7; 9 bases match TRBD1. Germline CDR1 reads LNHDA; CDR2 reads SQIVND (reference sequence). The ends lost 0 bases at V and 3 bases at J; junction bases unmatched: 6. The CDR3 consists of 16 residues. The chain's CDR3 is CASSIDVGQGLYEQYF. The CDR3 region has the DNA TGTGCCAGTAGTATAGATGTGGGACAGGGCCTCTACGAGCAGTACTTC.

This chain connects TRBV7-9 to TRBJ2-3, with TRBD1 identical over 8 bases. Germline V lookup: CDR1 SEHNR, CDR2 FQNEAQ (reference sequence). This CDR3 is built from 14 residues. Trimming removed 5 bases from V and 2 bases from J; junction bases left unmatched: 3. CDR3 DNA: TGTGCCAGCAGCAAGGACAGGGACACAGATACGCAGTATTTT. This translates into CASSKDRDTDTQYF.

The chain recombines TRBV7-9 with TRBJ1-1; 9 bases are shared with TRBD1. Germline loops: CDR1 SEHNR, CDR2 FQNEAQ (reference sequence). V lost 3 bases and J lost 9; bases outside the gene matches: 8. The CDR3 is made up of 14 amino acids. CDR3 sequence: CASSLIFGTGKAFF. CDR3 in DNA: TGTGCCAGCAGCTTGATATTCGGGACAGGGAAAGCTTTCTTT.

Here the CDR3 reads CASSPFPTRNTEAFF. CDR3 DNA sequence: TGTGCCAGCTCACCTTTCCCGACACGGAACACTGAAGCTTTCTTT. The rearrangement joins TRBV18 to TRBJ1-1; unclear D gene. Germline values: CDR1 KGHSH, CDR2 LQKENI. The CDR3 length is 15 residues. Between the trimmed V and J ends, which lost 3 bases and 1 base, there was a span of 12 bases.

This chain uses TRBV7-3 with TRBJ1-6; 10 nucleotides match TRBD1. J gave up 6 bases and V 3 bases, and 5 bases lay outside the gene matches. This CDR3 spans 16 amino acids. CDR1 and CDR2 (germline): SGHTA, FQGTGA. In DNA form, the CDR3 reads TGTGCCAGCAGCTTTTCAGGGGACAGGGGTAATTCACCCCTCCACTTT. Translation gives CASSFSGDRGNSPLHF.

The J gene is TRBJ2-3, the V gene TRBV4-1; TRBD2 matches at 12 bases. CDR1 is MGHRA and CDR2 is YSYEKL in the germline V gene. This CDR3 is built from 16 residues. Trimming cost V 3 bases and J 4 bases; bases outside gene matches: 5. The CDR3 DNA follows: TGCGCCAGCAGCCAGACCCTAGCGGGGGGGCCAGATACGCAGTATTTT. Residues: CASSQTLAGGPDTQYF.

This chain connects TRBV4-1 to TRBJ2-1, with 8 bases matching TRBD1. Looked up from germline, CDR1 is MGHRA and CDR2 is YSYEKL. The CDR3 contains 18 residues. Unmatched junction bases numbered 13, after V lost 1 base and J lost 5 bases. For the CDR3, the DNA is TGCGCCAGCAGCCAAGGTACGAATAGGGACAGGTCAGACAATGAGCAGTTCTTC. Translation: CASSQGTNRDRSDNEQFF.

This rearrangement joins TRBV2 to TRBJ2-3, with a tentative D call TRBD1 (6 bases). V was cut by 5 bases and J by 2 bases, with 20 bases left in between. The CDR3 sequence is 17 residues long. Germline values: CDR1 SNHLY, CDR2 FYNNEI. CDR3 DNA: TGTGCCAGCAGTACTCTCCCCCCGGGACATGACACAGATACGCAGTATTTT. Protein: CASSTLPPGHDTDTQYF.

J is TRBJ1-6 and V is TRBV5-1, with D perhaps TRBD1 (6 bases). Between the trimmed V and J ends, which lost 4 bases and 9 bases, there was a span of 17 bases. The length of the CDR3 is 15 residues. CDR1 and CDR2 from the germline V gene are SGHRS and YFSETQ. This CDR3 reads CASSPGGGGISPLHF. CDR3 coding DNA: TGCGCCAGCAGCCCCGGGGGGGGCGGCATTTCACCCCTCCACTTT.

V is TRBV7-2 and J is TRBJ2-2; 11 bases align to TRBD2. Germline values: CDR1 SGHTA, CDR2 FQGNSA. This CDR3 has 16 residues. Trimming cost V 5 bases and J 6 bases; bases outside gene matches: 8. CDR3 region: CASSRLAGQISGELFF. The CDR3 DNA sequence: TGTGCCAGCAGCCGACTAGCGGGGCAGATATCCGGGGAGCTGTTTTTT.

The chain carries TRBV2 and TRBJ1-1; 9 bases are shared with TRBD1. The CDR3 sequence is 15 residues long. Germline V gene data show CDR1 as SNHLY and CDR2 as FYNNEI. Losses at the gene ends were 5 bases for V and 3 bases for J; bases not matched to a gene: 7. CDR3 coding DNA: TGTGCCAGCAGTAAAGAACAGGGGGCATACACTGAAGCTTTCTTT. Translation: CASSKEQGAYTEAFF.